This TCR beta chain was recovered during a study of CD8+CD57+ T cells in acquired aplastic anemia. Study-wide context: The sorted CD4+ and CD8+ cells yielded an average around 3.2 ug of DNA.

The patients chosen for sequencing had shown expansion of CD8+CD57+ cells (detected by flow cytometry). This clonotype was recorded a few times. The CDR3 contains 14 residues. With V trimmed by 11 bases and J by 2 bases, 11 bases remained unmatched. In germline, CDR1 is ENHRY, CDR2 SYGVKD. The template used for profiling TCR beta VDJ and CDR3 was genomic DNA. From the reads, TCRdb called clonotypes with MiXCR, one entry per CDR3 protein. The sample lists some 170,000 distinct CDR3 sequences, roughly 48% occurring once. The sequenced material came from sorted CD4+, CD8+, or CD8+CD57+ T cells (not recorded which) from PBMCs. The TCR comes from a human donor with aplastic anemia. This chain links TRBV10-3 with TRBJ2-7, with 8 bases identical to TRBD1. CDR3: CAVSNRGETYEQYF. DNA for the CDR3: TGTGCCGTCTCAAACAGGGGGGAAACCTACGAGCAGTACTTC.